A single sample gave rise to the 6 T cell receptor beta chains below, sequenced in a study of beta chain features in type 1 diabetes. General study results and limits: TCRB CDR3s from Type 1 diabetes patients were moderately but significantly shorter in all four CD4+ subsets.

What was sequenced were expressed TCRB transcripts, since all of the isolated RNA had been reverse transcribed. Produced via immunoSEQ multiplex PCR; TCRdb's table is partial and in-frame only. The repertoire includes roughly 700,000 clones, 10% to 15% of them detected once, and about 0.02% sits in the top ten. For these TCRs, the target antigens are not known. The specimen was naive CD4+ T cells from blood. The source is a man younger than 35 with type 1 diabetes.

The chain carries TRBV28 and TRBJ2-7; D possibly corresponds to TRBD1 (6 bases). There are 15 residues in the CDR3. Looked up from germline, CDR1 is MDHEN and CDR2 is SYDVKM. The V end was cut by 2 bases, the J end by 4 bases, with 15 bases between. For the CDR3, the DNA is TGTGCCAGCAGTTTACAAGGGACAATGAAGTACGAGCAGTACTTC. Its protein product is CASSLQGTMKYEQYF.

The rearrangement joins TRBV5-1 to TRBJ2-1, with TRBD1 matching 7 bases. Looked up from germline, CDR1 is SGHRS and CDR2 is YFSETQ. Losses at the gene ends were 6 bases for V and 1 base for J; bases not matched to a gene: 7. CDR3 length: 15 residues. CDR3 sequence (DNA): TGCGCCAGCAAGTCACAGGGGCTATCCTACAATGAGCAGTTCTTC. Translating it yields CASKSQGLSYNEQFF.

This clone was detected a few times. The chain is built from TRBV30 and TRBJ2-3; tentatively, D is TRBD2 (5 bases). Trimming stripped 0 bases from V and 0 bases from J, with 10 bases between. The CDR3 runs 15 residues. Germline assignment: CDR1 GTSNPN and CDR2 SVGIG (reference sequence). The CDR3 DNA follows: TGTGCCTGGAGTGTGGGAGCGGTTAGCACAGATACGCAGTATTTT. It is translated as CAWSVGAVSTDTQYF.

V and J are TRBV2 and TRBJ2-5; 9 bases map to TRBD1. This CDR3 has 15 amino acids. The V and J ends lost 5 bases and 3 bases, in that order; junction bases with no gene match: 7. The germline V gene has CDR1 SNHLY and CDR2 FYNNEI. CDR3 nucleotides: TGTGCCAGCAGTAGGAGCCGGGACAGGGAAGAGACCCAGTACTTC. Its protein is CASSRSRDREETQYF.

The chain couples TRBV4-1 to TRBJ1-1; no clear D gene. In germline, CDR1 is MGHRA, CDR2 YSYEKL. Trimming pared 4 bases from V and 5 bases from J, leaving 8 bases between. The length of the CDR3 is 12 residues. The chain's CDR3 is CASSPPGTEAFF. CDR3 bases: TGCGCCAGCAGCCCTCCGGGGACTGAAGCTTTCTTT.

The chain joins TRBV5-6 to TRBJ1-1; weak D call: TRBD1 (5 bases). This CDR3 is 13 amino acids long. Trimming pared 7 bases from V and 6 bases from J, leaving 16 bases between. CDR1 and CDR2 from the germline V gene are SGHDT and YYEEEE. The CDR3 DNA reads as TGTGCCAGCCAGGAGAGGGGCGACGCTGAAGCTTTCTTT. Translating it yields CASQERGDAEAFF.